This T cell receptor (beta chain) was captured by sequencing in a study of T cell clones after liver transplantation. Study as a whole: In this trial, immunosuppression withdrawal was attempted within 2 years of liver transplant.

Only in-frame clones appear in the TCRdb table, and some are missing; sequencing was by immunoSEQ multiplex PCR. The sample includes fewer than 70,000 clones, about 70% of them seen just once. There are 12 residues in the CDR3. The V end lost 4 bases, the J end lost 6 bases, and 12 bases lay between the germline ends. Germline V gives CDR1 GTSNPN, CDR2 SVGIG (reference sequence). The chain is built from TRBV30 and TRBJ1-1, with D unresolved. The sequence was obtained from a human donor who received a liver transplant. Sequenced here: CD4+ T cells from blood, sampled before liver transplant. CDR3: CAWTYGVPEAFF. The CDR3 nucleotides read TGTGCCTGGACCTACGGGGTACCTGAAGCTTTCTTT.